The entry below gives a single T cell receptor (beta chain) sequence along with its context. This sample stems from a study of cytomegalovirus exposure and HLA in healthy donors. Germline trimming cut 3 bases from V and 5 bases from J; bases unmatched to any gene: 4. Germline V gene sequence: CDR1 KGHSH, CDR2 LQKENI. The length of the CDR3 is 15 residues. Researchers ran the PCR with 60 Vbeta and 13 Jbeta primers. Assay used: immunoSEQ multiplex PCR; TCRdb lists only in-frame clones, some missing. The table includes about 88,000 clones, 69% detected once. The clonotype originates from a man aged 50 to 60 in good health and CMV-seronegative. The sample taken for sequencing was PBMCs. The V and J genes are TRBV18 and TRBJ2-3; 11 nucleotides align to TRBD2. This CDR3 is CASSPLGTSGDTQYF. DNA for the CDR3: TGTGCCAGCTCACCCCTAGGGACTAGCGGAGATACGCAGTATTTT.